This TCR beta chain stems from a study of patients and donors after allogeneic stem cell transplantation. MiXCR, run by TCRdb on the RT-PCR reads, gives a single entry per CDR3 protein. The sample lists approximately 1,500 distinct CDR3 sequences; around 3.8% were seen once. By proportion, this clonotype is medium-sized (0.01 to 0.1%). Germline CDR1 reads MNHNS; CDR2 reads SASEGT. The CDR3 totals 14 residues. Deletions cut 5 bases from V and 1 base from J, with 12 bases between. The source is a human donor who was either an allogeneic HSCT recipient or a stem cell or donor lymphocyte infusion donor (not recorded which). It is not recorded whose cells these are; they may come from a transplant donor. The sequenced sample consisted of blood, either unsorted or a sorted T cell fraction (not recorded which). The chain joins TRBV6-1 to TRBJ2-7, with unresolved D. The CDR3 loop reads CASSYHTISYEQYF. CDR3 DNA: TGTGCCAGCAGTTACCACACGATTTCCTACGAGCAGTACTTC.